These 18 T cell receptor beta chains were sequenced from one sample in a study of early T cells in non-severe SARS-CoV-2 infection. Via MiXCR, TCRdb re-called the 5' RACE reads, giving one row per CDR3 protein. Here the sample spans about 130,000 distinct CDR3 sequences, 15% being singletons. Specimen: whole blood. All receptors derive from an adult who was a healthcare worker with PCR-confirmed SARS-CoV-2 infection or an uninfected control (not recorded which).

This clonotype has ten or more counts. The chain has TRBV20-1 and TRBJ1-1; D unresolved. CDR1 is DFQATT and CDR2 is SNEGSKA in the germline V gene (reference sequence). V lost 5 bases and J lost 1, with 11 bases in between. This CDR3 contains 13 residues. The CDR3 region is CSARPRQNTEAFF. The CDR3 DNA follows: TGCAGTGCTCGTCCGCGACAGAACACTGAAGCTTTCTTT.

The rearrangement uses TRBV6-2 or TRBV6-3 and TRBJ2-4; D not resolved. Trimming removed 0 bases at V and 1 base at J, with 10 bases between. The CDR3 has 16 residues. The V gene's germline CDR1 is MNHEY and CDR2 SVGEGT. As DNA, the CDR3 is TGTGCCAGCAGTTACTCGATCCTGGGGGCCAAAAACATTCAGTACTTC. Its protein product is CASSYSILGAKNIQYF.

The chain has TRBV29-1 and TRBJ2-4; D is unresolved. The V end lost 4 bases, the J end lost 0 bases, and 10 bases lay between the germline ends. Germline CDR1 SQVTM, CDR2 ANQGSEA. This CDR3 region has 14 residues. CDR3 region: CSVGLTIAKNIQYF. The CDR3 DNA reads TGCAGCGTTGGTCTCACAATAGCCAAAAACATTCAGTACTTC.

This clonotype has more than one count but fewer than ten. V usage is TRBV4-2 and J usage is TRBJ2-5; D may be TRBD2 (5 bases). Germline CDR1 and CDR2: LGHNA and YNFKEQ. Trimming removed 2 bases from V and 0 bases from J, with 13 bases in between. This CDR3 has 16 amino acids. CDR3 coding DNA: TGTGCCAGCAGCCAAACAGCGGCCCTATACCAAGAGACCCAGTACTTC. Residues: CASSQTAALYQETQYF.

This clonotype came up a few times. This chain links TRBV5-4 with TRBJ2-7; tentatively, D is TRBD1 or TRBD2 (5 bases each). The germline gives CDR1 SGHNT, CDR2 YYREEE (reference sequence). The CDR3 contains 15 residues. V gave up 4 bases and J gave up 2 bases, with 16 bases separating them. Here the CDR3 reads CASSPRGAATYEQYF. CDR3 DNA: TGTGCCAGCAGCCCACGAGGGGCAGCGACCTACGAGCAGTACTTC.

The genes are TRBV10-3 and TRBJ2-2; D is unresolved. The germline V and J ends were trimmed by 8 bases and 3 bases, with 10 bases remaining between them. The CDR3 runs 13 residues. Germline V lookup: CDR1 ENHRY, CDR2 SYGVKD. The CDR3 loop reads CAIENTDTGELFF. The DNA for the CDR3 is TGTGCCATCGAAAACACAGACACCGGGGAGCTGTTTTTT.

The sample holds a few counts of this clonotype. The rearrangement joins TRBV29-1 to TRBJ1-2, with 7 bases fitting TRBD1. The germline CDR1 and CDR2 sequences are SQVTM and ANQGSEA. The CDR3 has 11 amino acids. V lost 3 bases, J lost 8 bases, and 3 bases stayed unmatched. The CDR3: CSVDETGGYTF. CDR3 sequence (DNA): TGCAGCGTTGATGAGACAGGGGGCTACACCTTC.

This clonotype came up a few times. This sequence joins TRBV7-9 and TRBJ1-3; no clear D gene. The CDR3 is made up of 16 amino acids. The V and J ends lost 3 bases and 4 bases respectively, with 16 bases between them. CDR1 SEHNR and CDR2 FQNEAQ come from the germline V gene (reference sequence). The chain's CDR3 is CASSFMRSLWGNTIYF. DNA of the CDR3: TGTGCCAGCAGCTTCATGAGGTCTTTATGGGGAAACACCATATATTTT.

V gene TRBV2 combines with J gene TRBJ2-1; 12 nucleotides match TRBD2. With 7 bases clipped from V and 6 bases from J, the junction kept 7 bases outside the gene matches. Germline V lookup: CDR1 SNHLY, CDR2 FYNNEI. The CDR3 length is 15 residues. CDR3 protein: CASTAGTSGSNEQFF. The CDR3, as DNA: TGTGCCAGCACCGCAGGGACTAGCGGGTCCAATGAGCAGTTCTTC. Together with reference TRBV2 and TRBJ2-1, the CDR3 gives the full variable domain: EPEVTQTPSHQVTQMGQEVILRCVPISNHLYFYWYRQILGQKVEFLVSFYNNEISEKSEIFDDQFSVERPDGSNFTLKIRSTKLEDSAMYFCASTAGTSGSNEQFFGPGTRLTVL.

The rearrangement uses TRBV5-4 and TRBJ2-1, with TRBD1 identical over 9 bases. The trim removed 4 bases at V and 4 bases at J, leaving 6 bases unmatched. This CDR3 region has 15 residues. Germline CDR1 is SGHNT and CDR2 is YYREEE (reference sequence). CDR3 region: CASSRRDRVYNEQFF. As DNA, the CDR3 is TGTGCCAGCAGCCGTAGGGACAGGGTTTACAATGAGCAGTTCTTC.

The chain is built from TRBV5-1 and TRBJ2-7; 9 nucleotides align to TRBD2. CDR3 size: 16 residues. From germline, CDR1 is SGHRS and CDR2 YFSETQ. After removal of 0 bases from V and 1 base from J, the junction contained 5 bases not matched to a gene. CDR3 protein: CASSLEPSGASYEQYF. Written as DNA, the CDR3 is TGCGCCAGCAGCTTGGAACCTAGCGGGGCTTCCTACGAGCAGTACTTC.

This chain uses TRBV30 with TRBJ2-3; 8 nucleotides line up with TRBD2. The V gene's germline CDR1 is GTSNPN and CDR2 SVGIG (reference sequence). The J segment lost 4 bases and the V segment lost 0 bases, leaving 15 bases of the junction unmatched. This CDR3 is 18 amino acids long. DNA of the CDR3: TGTGCCTGGAGTGTACTCCTCCGGGGGGGCTATTCCCCAGATACGCAGTATTTT. This translates into CAWSVLLRGGYSPDTQYF.

V is TRBV7-9 and J is TRBJ2-5, with D possibly matching TRBD2 (6 bases). CDR1 and CDR2 (germline): SEHNR, FQNEAQ (reference sequence). V was shortened by 5 bases and J by 8 bases, with 24 bases between the two germline ends. This CDR3 is built from 16 residues. This CDR3 reads CASSVGNVADLDTQYF. The CDR3 nucleotides read TGTGCCAGCAGCGTTGGGAACGTAGCGGACTTGGATACCCAGTACTTC.

The rearrangement uses TRBV5-1 and TRBJ2-1; 7 nucleotides match TRBD1. V dropped 1 base and J dropped 3; count of bases not matched to a gene: 4. The CDR3 loop spans 15 amino acids. CDR1 SGHRS and CDR2 YFSETQ come from the germline V gene. Here the CDR3 reads CASSLSAGGYNEQFF. As DNA, the CDR3 is TGCGCCAGCAGCTTGTCGGCAGGGGGCTACAATGAGCAGTTCTTC.

This clonotype has a handful of counts. This chain uses TRBV5-5 with TRBJ2-3; unclear D gene. Deletions cut 3 bases from V and 13 bases from J, with 12 bases between. CDR1 and CDR2 from the germline V gene are SGHKS and YYEKEE (reference sequence). The CDR3 runs 11 residues. The CDR3 sequence: CASSSDGVEYF. Written as DNA, the CDR3 is TGTGCCAGCAGCTCGGACGGCGTAGAGTATTTT.

This clonotype showed up just a few times. The V and J genes are TRBV4-2 and TRBJ2-1, with D perhaps assigned TRBD1 or TRBD2 (5 bases each). Germline CDR1 and CDR2: LGHNA and YNFKEQ. With 0 bases removed from V and 1 base from J, the gap between germline ends came to 10 bases. The CDR3 has 16 residues. The CDR3 DNA reads TGTGCCAGCAGCCAAGATTGGGGGAGTTCCTACAATGAGCAGTTCTTC. This encodes CASSQDWGSSYNEQFF.

A note on this clonotype: The limits of the CDR3 on the DNA are not certain, so only TCRdb's listed CDR3 is given. The chain has TRBV5-6 and TRBJ2-7. The CDR3 spans 15 residues, counting both ends. CDR1 and CDR2 (germline): SGHDT, YYEEEE. CDR3: CTSSFSVAVNYEQYF.

The chain combines TRBV27 with TRBJ1-4; a possible D gene is TRBD1 (6 bases). Germline V gene data show CDR1 as MNHEY and CDR2 as SMNVEV (reference sequence). The V end lost 6 bases, the J end lost 8 bases, and 16 bases lay between the germline ends. The CDR3 is 14 amino acids. The CDR3 is CASSYYGGSEKLFF. In DNA form, the CDR3 reads TGTGCCAGCAGCTATTATGGGGGCAGCGAAAAACTGTTTTTT.